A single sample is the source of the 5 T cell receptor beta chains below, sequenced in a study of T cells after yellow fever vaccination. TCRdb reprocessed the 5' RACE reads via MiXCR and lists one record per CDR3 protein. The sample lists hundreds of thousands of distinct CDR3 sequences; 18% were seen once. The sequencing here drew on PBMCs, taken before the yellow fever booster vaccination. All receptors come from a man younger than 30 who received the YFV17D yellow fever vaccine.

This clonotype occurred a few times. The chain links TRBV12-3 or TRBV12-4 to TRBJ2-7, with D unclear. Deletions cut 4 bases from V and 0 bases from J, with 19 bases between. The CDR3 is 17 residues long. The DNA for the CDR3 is TGTGCCAGCAGTTACCCCCTATGGAGCGAGGACTCCTACGAGCAGTACTTC. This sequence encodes CASSYPLWSEDSYEQYF.

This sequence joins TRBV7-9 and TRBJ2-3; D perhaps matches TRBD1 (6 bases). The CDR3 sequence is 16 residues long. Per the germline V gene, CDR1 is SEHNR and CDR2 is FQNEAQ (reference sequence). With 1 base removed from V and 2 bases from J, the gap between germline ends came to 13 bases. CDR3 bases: TGTGCCAGCAGCTTAGAGGGGGTGAAAACCACAGATACGCAGTATTTT. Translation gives CASSLEGVKTTDTQYF.

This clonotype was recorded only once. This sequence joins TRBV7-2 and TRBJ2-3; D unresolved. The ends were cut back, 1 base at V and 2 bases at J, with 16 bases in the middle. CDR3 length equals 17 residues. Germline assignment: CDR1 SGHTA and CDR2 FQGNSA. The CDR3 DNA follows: TGTGCCAGCAGCTTAGTGAGCATACCCCTCCACACAGATACGCAGTATTTT. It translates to CASSLVSIPLHTDTQYF.

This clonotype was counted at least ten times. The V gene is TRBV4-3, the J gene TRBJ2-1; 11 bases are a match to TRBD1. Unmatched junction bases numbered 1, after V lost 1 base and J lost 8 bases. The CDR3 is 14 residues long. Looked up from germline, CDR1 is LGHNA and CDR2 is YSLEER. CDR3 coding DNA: TGCGCCAGCAGCCAAGGGACAGGGGGCTATGAGCAGTTCTTC. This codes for CASSQGTGGYEQFF.

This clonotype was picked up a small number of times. The CDR3 region is CASSQRLATDTQYF. The DNA of the CDR3 is TGTGCCAGCAGCCAACGACTAGCCACAGATACGCAGTATTTT. This chain uses TRBV3-2 with TRBJ2-3. TRBV3-2 is termed a pseudogene. This CDR3 contains 14 residues.